This is a list of T cell receptor beta chains from one sample in a study of long-term antiretroviral therapy in people with HIV. Libraries were prepared by immunoSEQ multiplex PCR; TCRdb keeps only in-frame clonotypes and omits some of them. The sample holds approximately 20,000 clones, around 76% seen once. The source material was unsorted PBMCs, sampled 2.2 years after starting antiretroviral therapy. The receptor source for this set is a man aged 50 to 60 with HIV. The CDR3 runs from the conserved cysteine through the conserved F or W. A D gene is named only where the DNA matches it firmly. Expanded clones are given a class, and other clones once, few, many or no size at all.

d_call j_call v_call clone_size cdr3_nt cdr3_aa
TRBD2 TRBJ2-2 TRBV19 - TGTGCCAGTAAAAGGGATTGGGCGGGAGATAACGGGGAGCTGTTTTTT CASKRDWAGDNGELFF
- TRBJ2-7 TRBV28 - TGTGCCAGCAGGCTAGAACTTAGCTCCTACGAGCAGTACTTC CASRLELSSYEQYF
- TRBJ1-6 TRBV4-2 few TGTGCCAGCAGCCAAGATACTCGGGTCAATTCACCCCTCCACTTT CASSQDTRVNSPLHF
- TRBJ2-7 TRBV6-5 - TGTGCCAGCAGTTACGACAGGAACTACGAGCAGTACTTC CASSYDRNYEQYF
TRBD1 TRBJ2-3 TRBV19 - TGTGCCGCTGAGGACAGGAGCACAGATACGCAGTATTTT CAAEDRSTDTQYF
TRBD2 TRBJ2-7 TRBV4-1 - TGCGCCAGCAGCTACAGACTAGCGGGAGCTCGCTACGAGCAGTACTTC CASSYRLAGARYEQYF
- TRBJ2-1 TRBV10-1 - TGCGCCAGCAGACCTACAGGATCCCGGCGGGGTGCCCTCAATGAGCAGTTCTTC CASRPTGSRRGALNEQFF
- TRBJ2-5 TRBV11-2 - TGTGCCAGCAGCTTAGAAGCAGGGACCCAAGAGACCCAGTACTTC CASSLEAGTQETQYF
TRBD1 TRBJ1-4 TRBV11-2 - TGTGCCAGCAGCTCCTGGGACAGGGGAGTTGAAAAACTGTTTTTT CASSSWDRGVEKLFF
- TRBJ1-6 TRBV21-1 - TGTGCCAGCAAAAGACAGACACCCCTCCACTTT CASKRQTPLHF
- TRBJ1-1 TRBV10-3 - TGTGCCATCAGTGTTGGGGGTGGGGGAGCTTTCTTT CAISVGGGGAFF
- TRBJ1-4 TRBV6-1 - TGTGCCAGCAGTGATAGAGGAATTGAAAAACTGTTTTTT CASSDRGIEKLFF
TRBD1 TRBJ2-7 TRBV9 - TGTGCCAGCAGCTTTCGGGACAGTAACTACGAGCAGTACTTC CASSFRDSNYEQYF
TRBD1 TRBJ1-1 TRBV10-3 - TGTGCCATCAGTGAACAGGGGACTGAAGCTTTCTTT CAISEQGTEAFF
- TRBJ1-2 TRBV5-6 - TGTGCCAGCAGCTTGTCGGCAAAGAGAAGGAGCGGGTATGGCTACACCTTC CASSLSAKRRSGYGYTF
- TRBJ1-6 TRBV19 few TGTGCCAGTAGTTGGGGGAATAATTCACCCCTCCACTTT CASSWGNNSPLHF
TRBD2 TRBJ2-1 TRBV9 - TGTGCCAGCAGCGTAGTCGGAGCGGGAGGGGATGAGCAGTTCTTC CASSVVGAGGDEQFF
TRBD2 TRBJ2-1 TRBV27 - TGTGCCAGCAGTTTATCTGCCGGGAGGGCCAGAAATGAGCAGTTCTTC CASSLSAGRARNEQFF
TRBD2 TRBJ2-7 TRBV5-4 - TGTGCCAGCACTGCGAAAGCGGGAGGGACCTACGAGCAGTACTTC CASTAKAGGTYEQYF
- TRBJ2-3 TRBV5-1 - TGCGCCAGCAGCTATGGGGGGGCCCACTTACGAACAGATACGCAGTATTTT CASSYGGAHLRTDTQYF
- TRBJ2-1 TRBV5-5 - TGTGCCAGCACGATCAGGTACAGGGCCTACAATGAGCAGTTCTTC CASTIRYRAYNEQFF
TRBD1 TRBJ1-2 TRBV4-3 - TGCGCCAGCAGCACAAGGACAGGGAGGGACTATGGCTACACCTTC CASSTRTGRDYGYTF
- TRBJ2-7 TRBV6-6 few TGTGCCAGCAGTTACTTTGGGTTTGGGTACGAGCAGTACTTC CASSYFGFGYEQYF
TRBD2 TRBJ2-3 TRBV14 - TGTGCCAGCAGCCAACAGCGGGAGCGTCCTAAATCCACAGATACGCAGTATTTT CASSQQRERPKSTDTQYF
- TRBJ2-5 TRBV7-2 once TGTGCCAGCAGCTTCAATAAGGGTGGGGAGACCCAGTACTTC CASSFNKGGETQYF
- TRBJ1-4 TRBV5-4 - TGTGCCAGCAGCTTGGGGGGGCAGTTAACTAATGAAAAACTGTTTTTT CASSLGGQLTNEKLFF
TRBD2 TRBJ2-7 TRBV4-3 once TGCGCCAGCAGCCAAGCGGGAGGCACCGGCTACGAGCAGTACTTC CASSQAGGTGYEQYF
TRBD2 TRBJ2-1 TRBV9 - TGTGCCAGCAGCGGGGGGAGCGGGAGCTCCTACAATGAGCAGTTCTTC CASSGGSGSSYNEQFF
- TRBJ1-6 TRBV27 - TGTGCCAGCAGTCCCAATCTGAATTCACCCCTCCACTTT CASSPNLNSPLHF